The rows below give T cell receptor beta chains drawn from one sample of a study of CD8 T cells in ankylosing spondylitis. TCRdb re-called the 5' RACE reads with MiXCR, one entry per CDR3 protein. The sample includes 750,000 to 850,000 distinct CDR3 sequences, 10% to 15% of them seen just once. Material for sequencing was blood, either unsorted or a sorted T cell fraction (not recorded which). The receptors were gathered from a male donor with ankylosing spondylitis. Each CDR3 is given with its conserved first and last residue. D genes are given only for firm matches. Clone size, where shown, is once, few, many, or a class for clones that have expanded.

TRBD1	TRBV12-3/TRBV12-4	few	TRBJ1-2	CASSSKTGTGTGYTF	TGTGCCAGCAGTTCCAAAACCGGGACAGGGACTGGCTACACCTTC
NA	TRBV7-2	few	TRBJ1-5	CASSTNTGKPQHF	TGTGCCAGCAGCACAAACACGGGAAAGCCCCAGCATTTT
NA	TRBV4-3	NA	TRBJ1-4	CASSPRRGYEKLFF	TGCGCCAGCAGCCCCAGGAGGGGGTATGAAAAACTGTTTTTT
NA	TRBV5-1	many	TRBJ1-6	CASSSTESSYNSPLHF	TGCGCCAGCAGCTCGACAGAGAGCTCCTATAATTCACCCCTCCACTTT
NA	TRBV5-1	few	TRBJ2-7	CASSPRPPGQGPYEQYF	TGCGCCAGCAGCCCACGGCCCCCGGGACAAGGGCCCTACGAGCAGTACTTC
NA	TRBV20-1	NA	TRBJ2-4	CSARAGMGLTYIQYF	TGCAGTGCTAGAGCTGGGATGGGACTGACTTACATTCAGTACTTC
NA	TRBV6-5	few	TRBJ1-2	CASSSRAVRYGYTF	TGTGCCAGCAGTTCGCGGGCAGTCAGATATGGCTACACCTTC
NA	TRBV5-1	NA	TRBJ2-7	CASSFMTGALPYEQYF	TGCGCCAGCAGCTTCATGACGGGGGCGCTACCCTACGAGCAGTACTTC
TRBD1	TRBV20-1	few	TRBJ1-1	CSARRDSLNTEAFF	TGCAGTGCTAGACGGGACAGCTTGAACACTGAAGCTTTCTTT
NA	TRBV5-1	NA	TRBJ1-1	CASKSRSLNTEAFF	TGCGCCAGCAAATCCAGGTCCTTGAACACTGAAGCTTTCTTT
NA	TRBV18	NA	TRBJ2-7	CASSPIQGEGYEQYF	TGTGCCAGCTCTCCAATACAGGGAGAAGGATACGAGCAGTACTTC
NA	TRBV7-9	NA	TRBJ2-3	CASSEVDRTADTQYF	TGTGCCAGCAGCGAAGTCGACCGGACCGCAGATACGCAGTATTTT
TRBD1	TRBV18	few	TRBJ2-3	CASSPPLFGQVPHTDTQYF	TGTGCCAGCTCACCTCCACTCTTTGGACAGGTCCCCCACACAGATACGCAGTATTTT
TRBD2	TRBV20-1	few	TRBJ2-1	CSARDRVGGRTGEQFF	TGCAGTGCTAGAGATAGGGTTGGCGGGAGGACGGGTGAGCAGTTCTTC
NA	TRBV7-2	few	TRBJ2-1	CASSTAMMGVQFF	TGTGCCAGCAGCACCGCGATGATGGGGGTTCAGTTCTTC
NA	TRBV7-9	NA	TRBJ2-7	CASSLASRAVSEQYF	TGTGCCAGCAGCTTAGCTAGCAGGGCGGTTAGCGAGCAGTACTTC